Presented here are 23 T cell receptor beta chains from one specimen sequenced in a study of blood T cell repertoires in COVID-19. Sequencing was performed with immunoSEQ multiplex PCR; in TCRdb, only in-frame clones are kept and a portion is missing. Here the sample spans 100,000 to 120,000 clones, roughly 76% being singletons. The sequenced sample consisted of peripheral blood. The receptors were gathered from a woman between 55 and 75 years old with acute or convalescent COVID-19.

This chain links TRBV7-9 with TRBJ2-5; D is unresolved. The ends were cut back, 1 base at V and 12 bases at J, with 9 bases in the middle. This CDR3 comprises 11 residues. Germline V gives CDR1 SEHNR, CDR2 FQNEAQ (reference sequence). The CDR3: CASSLENLEYF. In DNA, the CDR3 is TGTGCCAGCAGCTTAGAAAATCTTGAGTACTTC.

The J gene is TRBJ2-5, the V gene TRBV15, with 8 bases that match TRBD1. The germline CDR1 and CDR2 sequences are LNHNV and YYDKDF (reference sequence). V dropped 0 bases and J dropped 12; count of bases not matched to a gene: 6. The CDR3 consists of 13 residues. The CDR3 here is CATSRDSDRVKYF. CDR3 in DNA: TGTGCCACCAGCAGAGACTCGGACAGGGTAAAGTACTTC.

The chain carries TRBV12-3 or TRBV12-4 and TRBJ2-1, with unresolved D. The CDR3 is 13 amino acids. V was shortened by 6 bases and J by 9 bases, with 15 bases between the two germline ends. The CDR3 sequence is CASSVGPASEQFF. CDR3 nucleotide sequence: TGTGCCAGCAGCGTTGGCCCAGCGTCTGAGCAGTTCTTC.

The CDR3 here is CASRKTGDGTGELFF. CDR3 DNA: TGTGCCAGCAGGAAGACAGGGGACGGGACCGGGGAGCTGTTTTTT. The chain carries TRBV5-6 and TRBJ2-2, with 8 positions matching TRBD1. Per the germline V gene, CDR1 is SGHDT and CDR2 is YYEEEE. The CDR3 totals 15 residues. J was trimmed by 5 bases and V by 5 bases; bases with no gene match: 8. The variable domain in full, with the rest retrieved from reference TRBV5-6 and TRBJ2-2, is DAGVTQSPTHLIKTRGQQVTLRCSPKSGHDTVSWYQQALGQGPQFIFQYYEEEERQRGNFPDRFSGHQFPNYSSELNVNALLLGDSALYLCASRKTGDGTGELFFGEGSRLTVL.

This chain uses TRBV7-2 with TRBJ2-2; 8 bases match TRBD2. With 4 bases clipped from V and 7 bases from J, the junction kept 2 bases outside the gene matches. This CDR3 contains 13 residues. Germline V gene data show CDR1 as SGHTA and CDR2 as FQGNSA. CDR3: CASSSSGRGELFF. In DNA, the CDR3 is TGTGCCAGCAGCTCTAGCGGGCGCGGGGAGCTGTTTTTT. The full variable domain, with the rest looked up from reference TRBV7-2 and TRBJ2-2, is GAGVSQSPSNKVTEKGKDVELRCDPISGHTALYWYRQSLGQGLEFLIYFQGNSAPDKSGLPSDRFSAERTGGSVSTLTIQRTQQEDSAVYLCASSSSGRGELFFGEGSRLTVL.

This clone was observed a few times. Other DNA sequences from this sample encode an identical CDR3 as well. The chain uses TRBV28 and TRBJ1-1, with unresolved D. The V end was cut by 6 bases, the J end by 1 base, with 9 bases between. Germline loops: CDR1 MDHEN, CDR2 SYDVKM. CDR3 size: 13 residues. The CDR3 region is CASSRTGNTEAFF. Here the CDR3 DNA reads TGTGCCAGCAGCAGAACGGGGAACACTGAAGCTTTCTTT.

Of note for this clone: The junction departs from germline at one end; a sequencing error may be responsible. The CDR3 region has the DNA TGTGCCAGCAGCTTGTACGGGGCAGGGGGGACAGTATTT. It yields the protein CASSLYGAGGTVF. The chain combines TRBV5-4 with TRBJ1-6; 7 nucleotides align to TRBD1. Germline V gives CDR1 SGHNT, CDR2 YYREEE (reference sequence). This CDR3 is built from 13 residues.

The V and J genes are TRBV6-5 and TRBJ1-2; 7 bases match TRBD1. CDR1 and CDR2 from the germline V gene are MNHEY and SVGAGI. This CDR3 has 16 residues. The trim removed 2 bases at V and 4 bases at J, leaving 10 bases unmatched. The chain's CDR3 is CASSYRVTGNTYGYTF. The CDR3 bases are TGTGCCAGCAGTTACCGTGTGACAGGGAACACCTATGGCTACACCTTC.

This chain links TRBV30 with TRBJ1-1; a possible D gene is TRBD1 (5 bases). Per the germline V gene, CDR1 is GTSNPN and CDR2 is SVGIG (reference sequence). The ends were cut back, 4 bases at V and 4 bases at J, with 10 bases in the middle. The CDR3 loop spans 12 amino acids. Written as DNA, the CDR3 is TGTGCCTGGAAGGAGGGGACCACTGAAGCTTTCTTT. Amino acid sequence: CAWKEGTTEAFF.

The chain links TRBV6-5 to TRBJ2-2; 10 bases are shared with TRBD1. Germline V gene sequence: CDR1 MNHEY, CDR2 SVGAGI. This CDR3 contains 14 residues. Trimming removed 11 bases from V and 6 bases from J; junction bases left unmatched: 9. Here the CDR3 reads CACRDRGISGELFF. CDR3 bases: TGTGCCTGCCGGGACAGGGGTATCTCCGGGGAGCTGTTTTTT.

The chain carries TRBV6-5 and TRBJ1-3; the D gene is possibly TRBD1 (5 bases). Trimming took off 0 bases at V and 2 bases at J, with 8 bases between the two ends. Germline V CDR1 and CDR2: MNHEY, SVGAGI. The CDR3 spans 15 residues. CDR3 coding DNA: TGTGCCAGCAGTTACTCGGGGGGAGCTGGAAACACCATATATTTT. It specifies CASSYSGGAGNTIYF.

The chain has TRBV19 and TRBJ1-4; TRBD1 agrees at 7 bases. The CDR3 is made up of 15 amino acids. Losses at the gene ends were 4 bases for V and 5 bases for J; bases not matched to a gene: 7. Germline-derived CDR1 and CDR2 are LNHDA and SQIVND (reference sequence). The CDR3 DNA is TGTGCCAGTAGTAGAAGACAGGGCTACAATGAAAAACTGTTTTTT. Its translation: CASSRRQGYNEKLFF.

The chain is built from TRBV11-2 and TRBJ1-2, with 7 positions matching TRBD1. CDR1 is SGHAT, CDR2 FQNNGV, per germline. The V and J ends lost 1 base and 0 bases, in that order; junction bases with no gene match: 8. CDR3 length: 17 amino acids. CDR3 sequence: CASSLGAGGKSNYGYTF. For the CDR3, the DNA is TGTGCCAGCAGCTTAGGGGCAGGGGGGAAATCTAACTATGGCTACACCTTC.

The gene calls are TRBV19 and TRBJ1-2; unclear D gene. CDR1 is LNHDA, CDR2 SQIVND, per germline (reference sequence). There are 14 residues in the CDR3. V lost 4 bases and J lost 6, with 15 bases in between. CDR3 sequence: CASSKDGNLNGYTF. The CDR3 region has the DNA TGTGCCAGTAGTAAAGACGGGAATCTCAATGGCTACACCTTC.

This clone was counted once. This CDR3 reads CAWSVGGRYEQYF. The CDR3 nucleotides read TGTGCCTGGTCTGTAGGGGGCAGGTACGAGCAGTACTTC. V is TRBV30 and J is TRBJ2-7; 7 bases map to TRBD1. CDR3 length: 13 amino acids. V dropped 5 bases and J dropped 4; count of bases not matched to a gene: 8. The germline V gene encodes CDR1 GTSNPN and CDR2 SVGIG (reference sequence).

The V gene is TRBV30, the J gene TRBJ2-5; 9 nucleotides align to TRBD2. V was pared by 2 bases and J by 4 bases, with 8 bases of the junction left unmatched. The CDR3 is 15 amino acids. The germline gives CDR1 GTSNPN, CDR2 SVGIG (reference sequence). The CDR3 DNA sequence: TGTGCCTGGAGTATCGCTAGCGGGGTAACAGAGACCCAGTACTTC. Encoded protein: CAWSIASGVTETQYF.

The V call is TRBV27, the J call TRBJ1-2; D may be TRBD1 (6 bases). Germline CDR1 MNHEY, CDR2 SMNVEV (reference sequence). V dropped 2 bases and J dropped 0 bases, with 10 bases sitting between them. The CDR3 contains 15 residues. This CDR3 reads CASSLRGHSNYGYTF. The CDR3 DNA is TGTGCCAGCAGTTTAAGGGGACACTCTAACTATGGCTACACCTTC.

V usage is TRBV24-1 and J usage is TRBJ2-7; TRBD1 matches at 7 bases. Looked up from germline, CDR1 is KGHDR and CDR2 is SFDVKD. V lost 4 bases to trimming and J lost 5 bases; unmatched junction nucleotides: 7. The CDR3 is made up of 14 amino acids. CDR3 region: CATSDPGTANEQYF. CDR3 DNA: TGTGCCACCAGTGACCCAGGGACAGCAAACGAGCAGTACTTC.

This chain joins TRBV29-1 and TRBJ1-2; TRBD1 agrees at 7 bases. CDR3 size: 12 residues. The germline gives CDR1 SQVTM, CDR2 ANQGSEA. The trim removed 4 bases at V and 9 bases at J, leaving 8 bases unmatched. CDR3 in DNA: TGCAGCGTTGGAGAGGGGGCTAGTAGCTACACCTTC. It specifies CSVGEGASSYTF.

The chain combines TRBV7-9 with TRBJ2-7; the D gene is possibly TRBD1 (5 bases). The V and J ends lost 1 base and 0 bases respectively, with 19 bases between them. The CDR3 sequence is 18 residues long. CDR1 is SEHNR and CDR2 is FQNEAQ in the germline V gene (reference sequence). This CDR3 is CASSLGQTVRATSYEQYF. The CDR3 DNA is TGTGCCAGCAGCTTAGGACAGACAGTTCGGGCGACCTCCTACGAGCAGTACTTC.

This chain's CDR3 is CASSIHEGGAGELFF. The DNA for the CDR3 is TGTGCCAGCAGTATACATGAAGGCGGGGCCGGGGAGCTGTTTTTT. The gene calls are TRBV6-5 and TRBJ2-2; maybe TRBD2 (6 bases). Between the trimmed V and J ends, which lost 5 bases and 6 bases, there was a span of 16 bases. Germline V gene data show CDR1 as MNHEY and CDR2 as SVGAGI. The CDR3 runs 15 residues.

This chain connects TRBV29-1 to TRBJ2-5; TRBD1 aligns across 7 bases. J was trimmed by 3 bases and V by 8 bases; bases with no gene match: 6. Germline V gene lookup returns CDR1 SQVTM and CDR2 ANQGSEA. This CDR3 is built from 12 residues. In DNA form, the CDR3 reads TGCAGCTCCTCCACAGGGGAAGAGACCCAGTACTTC. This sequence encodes CSSSTGEETQYF.

The CDR3 is CSTKGTGELFF. The CDR3 coding sequence is TGCAGCACCAAGGGGACCGGGGAGCTGTTTTTT. The chain joins TRBV29-1 to TRBJ2-2; TRBD1 is a possible D gene (5 bases). Germline CDR1 SQVTM, CDR2 ANQGSEA. The CDR3 is 11 residues long. V shed 8 bases and J shed 5 bases, with 9 bases lying between them.